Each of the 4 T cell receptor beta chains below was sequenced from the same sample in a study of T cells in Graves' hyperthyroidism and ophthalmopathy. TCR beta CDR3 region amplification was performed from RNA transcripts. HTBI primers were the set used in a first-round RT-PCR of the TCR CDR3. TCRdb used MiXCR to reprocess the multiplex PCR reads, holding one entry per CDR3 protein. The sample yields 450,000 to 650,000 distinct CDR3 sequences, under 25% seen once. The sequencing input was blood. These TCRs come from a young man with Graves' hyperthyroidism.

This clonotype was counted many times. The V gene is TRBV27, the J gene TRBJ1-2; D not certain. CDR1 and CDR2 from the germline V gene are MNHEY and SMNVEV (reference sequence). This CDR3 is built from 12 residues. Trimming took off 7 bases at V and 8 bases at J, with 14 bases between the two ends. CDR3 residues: CASKDSALGYTF. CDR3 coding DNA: TGTGCCAGCAAGGATTCGGCGTTAGGCTACACCTTC.

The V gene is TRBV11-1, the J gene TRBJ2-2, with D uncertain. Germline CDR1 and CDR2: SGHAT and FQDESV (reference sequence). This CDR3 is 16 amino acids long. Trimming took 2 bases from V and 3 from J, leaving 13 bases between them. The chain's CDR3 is CASSLIARPYTGELFF. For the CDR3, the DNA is TGTGCCAGCAGCTTAATAGCTCGGCCATACACCGGGGAGCTGTTTTTT.

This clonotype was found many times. CDR3 bases: TGTGCCAGCAGCTTAGAGCGCCGGGCCGCGGGCAATCAGCCCCAGCATTTT. This codes for CASSLERRAAGNQPQHF. The V and J genes are TRBV7-8 and TRBJ1-5; the D is unclear. This CDR3 has 17 residues. Germline loops: CDR1 SGHVS, CDR2 FQNEAQ. Between the trimmed V and J ends, which lost 1 base and 2 bases, there was a span of 15 bases.

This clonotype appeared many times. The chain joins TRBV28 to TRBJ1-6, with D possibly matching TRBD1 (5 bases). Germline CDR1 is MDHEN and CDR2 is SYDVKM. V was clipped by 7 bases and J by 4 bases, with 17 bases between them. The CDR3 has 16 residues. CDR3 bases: TGTGCCAGCATGCCCGTTACAGGAGGATATAATTCACCCCTCCACTTT. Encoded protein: CASMPVTGGYNSPLHF.